The 5 T cell receptor beta chains below were found in one sample sequenced in a study of T cells in Graves' hyperthyroidism and ophthalmopathy. Amplified TCR beta CDR3 regions came from RNA transcripts. HTBI primers were the set used in a first-round RT-PCR of the TCR CDR3. Using its own MiXCR run on the multiplex PCR reads, TCRdb lists one record per CDR3 protein. The table records about 530,000 distinct CDR3 sequences, under 20% of them present only once. The sample was blood. These receptors originate from a woman in her late teens or twenties with Graves' ophthalmopathy.

This clonotype was counted a few times. The chain uses TRBV12-3 or TRBV12-4 and TRBJ1-2; D remains ambiguous. V was shortened by 7 bases and J by 7 bases, with 16 bases between the two germline ends. The CDR3 covers 13 residues. The CDR3 region has the DNA TGTGCCAGCACCCGATCGACGGTTGGTGGCTACACCTTC. Amino acid sequence: CASTRSTVGGYTF.

This clonotype was seen many times. The chain links TRBV6-1 to TRBJ2-2, with D perhaps assigned TRBD1 or TRBD2 (5 bases each). Germline CDR1 MNHNS, CDR2 SASEGT. V lost 5 bases to trimming and J lost 3 bases, with 13 bases between them. This CDR3 has 15 residues. CDR3 loop: CASSPGTVDTGELFF. The CDR3 nucleotides read TGTGCCAGCAGTCCCGGGACCGTAGACACCGGGGAGCTGTTTTTT.

The chain recombines TRBV11-2 with TRBJ2-3; the match to TRBD1 covers 8 bases. TRBJ1-5 matches the DNA end more closely, so the J call is doubtful. Germline CDR1 reads SGHAT; CDR2 reads FQNNGV. The CDR3 consists of 17 residues. CDR3 DNA sequence: TGTGCCAGCAGCTTCCCGACTGACAGGGGCCTCACAGATACGCAGCATTTT. As protein: CASSFPTDRGLTDTQHF.

This clonotype was recorded at least ten times. The V call is TRBV27, the J call TRBJ1-6, with a possible D match to TRBD1 (6 bases). The CDR3 is made up of 16 amino acids. V dropped 2 bases and J dropped 3 bases, with 11 bases sitting between them. The germline V gene has CDR1 MNHEY and CDR2 SMNVEV (reference sequence). The CDR3 reads CASSLRGEFYNSPLHF. CDR3 nucleotide sequence: TGTGCCAGCAGTTTAAGGGGGGAATTCTATAATTCACCCCTCCACTTT.

In this sample, this clonotype turned up a few times. The V and J genes are TRBV5-4 and TRBJ2-5, with TRBD2 identical over 10 bases. Looked up from germline, CDR1 is SGHNT and CDR2 is YYREEE (reference sequence). CDR3 length equals 16 residues. With 2 bases clipped from V and 2 bases from J, the junction kept 6 bases outside the gene matches. Written as DNA, the CDR3 is TGTGCCAGCAGCTTCCTAGCGGGGGTATCACAAGAGACCCAGTACTTC. Amino acids: CASSFLAGVSQETQYF.